The 16 T cell receptor beta chains given below trace back to one sample, sequenced in a study of shared clonotypes between healthy human individuals (TCRdb year 2020). Library generation was performed with the immunoSEQ multiplex PCR assay. TCRdb retrieved this table from immuneACCESS and kept in-frame rearrangements only. Not all clones are present; in checked studies, unresolved V genes account for under half, and no reason is known for the remainder. The sample yields some 580,000 clones; approximately 97% were counted once. The ten most abundant clones make up 0.045% to 0.07% of the sample. Specimen: naive CD4+ T cells sorted from blood. The intended sense of this specimen's cell subset or site label: CD45RA+ positively selected. All receptors come from a woman aged 25-40 years in good health.

This chain links TRBV5-5 with TRBJ1-2; tentatively, D is TRBD1 (5 bases). The germline gives CDR1 SGHKS, CDR2 YYEKEE (reference sequence). This CDR3 comprises 12 residues. V was pared by 0 bases and J by 8 bases, with 8 bases between. CDR3 residues: CASSLGQGGYTF. The CDR3 DNA reads TGTGCCAGCAGCTTGGGGCAGGGAGGCTACACCTTC.

The V call is TRBV18, the J call TRBJ1-1; TRBD1 agrees at 8 bases. The CDR3 covers 12 residues. CDR1 and CDR2 from the germline V gene are KGHSH and LQKENI. With V trimmed by 4 bases and J by 12 bases, 7 bases remained unmatched. The CDR3 DNA reads TGTGCCAGCTCACGCGACAGGGGTGCGACTTTCTTT. Amino acid sequence: CASSRDRGATFF.

The chain recombines TRBV19 with TRBJ1-1, with D possibly matching TRBD1 (5 bases). Germline V gene data show CDR1 as LNHDA and CDR2 as SQIVND (reference sequence). CDR3 size: 15 residues. The germline V and J ends were trimmed by 1 base and 2 bases, with 11 bases remaining between them. CDR3 bases: TGTGCCAGTAGTATAGTTTATAGGGGTAACACTGAAGCTTTCTTT. As protein: CASSIVYRGNTEAFF.

Concerning this clone itself: One end of the junction fails to match germline, which may point to a read error. The chain combines TRBV6-1 with TRBJ1-3, with unresolved D. CDR3 length equals 15 residues. The germline V gene encodes CDR1 MNHNS and CDR2 SASEGT. This CDR3 reads CASNEGSLLGNTIYF. The CDR3 bases are TGTGCCAGCAATGAAGGGAGTTTACTCGGAAACACCATATATTTT.

The V gene is TRBV4-2, the J gene TRBJ2-7; 8 bases are shared with TRBD2. The V gene end was trimmed by 2 bases and the J gene end by 2 bases; junction bases not matched to a gene: 11. The length of the CDR3 is 17 residues. Germline-derived CDR1 and CDR2 are LGHNA and YNFKEQ. The chain's CDR3 is CASSQPPGGLAPYEQYF. CDR3 DNA sequence: TGTGCCAGCAGCCAACCCCCGGGGGGGTTGGCCCCCTACGAGCAGTACTTC.

This rearrangement joins TRBV18 to TRBJ1-5; D gene ambiguous. Trimming left V 2 bases short and J 5 bases short, with 7 bases between. The CDR3 is 13 residues long. CDR1 is KGHSH and CDR2 is LQKENI in the germline V gene. CDR3 DNA: TGTGCCAGCTCACCAGCTGCTCATCAGCCCCAGCATTTT. Translated, it gives CASSPAAHQPQHF.

The gene calls are TRBV7-9 and TRBJ1-4, with no clear D. V lost 1 base and J 8 bases, leaving 20 bases between the germline ends. Germline loops: CDR1 SEHNR, CDR2 FQNEAQ (reference sequence). The CDR3 extends over 17 amino acids. In DNA form, the CDR3 reads TGTGCCAGCAGCTTAGTAATGGTGGGCAGTCTGTGGGAAAAACTGTTTTTT. Its translation: CASSLVMVGSLWEKLFF.

The rearrangement uses TRBV28 and TRBJ1-2; D remains unclear. Per germline, CDR1 MDHEN and CDR2 SYDVKM. This CDR3 has 12 residues. Trimming took off 3 bases at V and 1 base at J, with 3 bases between the two ends. CDR3 nucleotide sequence: TGTGCCAGCAGTTTCGATAACTATGGCTACACCTTC. It translates to CASSFDNYGYTF.

The rearrangement joins TRBV28 to TRBJ2-7; TRBD2 might be the D (5 bases). Trimming cost V 3 bases and J 6 bases, with 9 bases left between them. Germline CDR1 reads MDHEN; CDR2 reads SYDVKM. The CDR3 spans 12 residues. CDR3 sequence (DNA): TGTGCCAGCAGTTTTGAGGGTTTCGAGCAGTACTTC. Residues: CASSFEGFEQYF.

The rearrangement uses TRBV19 and TRBJ2-1; TRBD1 is a possible D gene (5 bases). The CDR3 spans 14 residues. With 6 bases removed from V and 5 bases from J, the gap between germline ends came to 14 bases. Germline values: CDR1 LNHDA, CDR2 SQIVND (reference sequence). This CDR3 is CASRGRGTDNEQFF. DNA of the CDR3: TGTGCCAGTAGGGGAAGGGGAACAGACAATGAGCAGTTCTTC.

The chain couples TRBV2 to TRBJ1-1, with D possibly being TRBD1 (6 bases). The V end was cut by 4 bases, the J end by 6 bases, with 18 bases between. The CDR3 contains 15 residues. The germline gives CDR1 SNHLY, CDR2 FYNNEI. CDR3: CASSAQGRGGPEAFF. CDR3 coding DNA: TGTGCCAGCAGTGCCCAGGGTCGGGGGGGGCCTGAAGCTTTCTTT.

J is TRBJ2-1 and V is TRBV27; TRBD2 aligns across 8 bases. Germline CDR1 reads MNHEY; CDR2 reads SMNVEV (reference sequence). The CDR3 covers 16 residues. V was clipped by 1 base and J by 4 bases; unmatched bases: 6. The chain's CDR3 is CASSLFVAGGYNEQFF. CDR3 coding DNA: TGTGCCAGCAGTTTATTTGTTGCGGGAGGTTACAATGAGCAGTTCTTC.

This clone was seen a single time. V is TRBV7-8 and J is TRBJ2-7; D ambiguous. CDR3 length: 14 residues. Trimming took off 7 bases at V and 4 bases at J, with 17 bases between the two ends. The germline CDR1 and CDR2 sequences are SGHVS and FQNEAQ. CDR3 bases: TGTGCCAGCATGCCCCCAAGTCGCCCATACGAGCAGTACTTC. It codes for CASMPPSRPYEQYF.

The genes are TRBV28 and TRBJ2-7; the D is unclear. This CDR3 has 14 residues. Between the trimmed V and J ends, which lost 3 bases and 4 bases, there was a span of 13 bases. Per germline, CDR1 MDHEN and CDR2 SYDVKM. CDR3 protein: CASSFEGGRYEQYF. The CDR3 DNA follows: TGTGCCAGCAGTTTCGAAGGTGGACGGTACGAGCAGTACTTC.

This sequence joins TRBV28 and TRBJ2-5; possibly TRBD1 or TRBD2 for D (5 bases each). The DNA end is a closer match to TRBJ2-7, so the J assignment may be wrong. CDR3 length equals 14 residues. In germline, CDR1 is MDHEN, CDR2 SYDVKM. The CDR3 nucleotides are TGTGCCAGCAGTTTAGGGGGAACCATCTACGAGCAGTACTTC. Its protein is CASSLGGTIYEQYF.

The chain is built from TRBV7-3 and TRBJ2-1, with D perhaps TRBD2 (5 bases). The CDR3 consists of 15 residues. The germline V gene has CDR1 SGHTA and CDR2 FQGTGA. V was shortened by 5 bases and J by 6 bases, with 17 bases between the two germline ends. The CDR3: CASSPSLVPANEQFF. As DNA, the CDR3 is TGTGCCAGCAGCCCTTCACTAGTACCGGCCAATGAGCAGTTCTTC.